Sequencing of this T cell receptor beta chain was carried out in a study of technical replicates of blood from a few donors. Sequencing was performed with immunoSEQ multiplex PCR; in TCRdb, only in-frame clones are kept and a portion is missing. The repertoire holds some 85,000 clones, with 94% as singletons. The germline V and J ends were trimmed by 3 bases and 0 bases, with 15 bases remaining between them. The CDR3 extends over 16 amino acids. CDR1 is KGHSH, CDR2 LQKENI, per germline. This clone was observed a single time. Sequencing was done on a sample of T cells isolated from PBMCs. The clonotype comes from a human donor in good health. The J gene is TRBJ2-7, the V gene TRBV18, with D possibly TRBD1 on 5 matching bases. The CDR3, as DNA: TGTGCCAGCTCACCTAGGACACTCGACTCCTCCTACGAGCAGTACTTC. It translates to CASSPRTLDSSYEQYF.